One sample yielded the 22 T cell receptor beta chains listed below, sequenced in a study of T cells in Graves' hyperthyroidism and ophthalmopathy. Amplification targeted TCR beta CDR3 regions from RNA transcripts. A first-round RT-PCR of the TCR CDR3 used the HTBI primer set. Each CDR3 protein is one row after TCRdb ran MiXCR on the multiplex PCR reads. The sample holds about 620,000 distinct CDR3 sequences; roughly 16% are singletons and the top ten take around 4%. Sequencing used blood. These receptors originate from a woman aged 25 to 45 with Graves' hyperthyroidism.

This clonotype occurred once. The chain combines TRBV5-8 with TRBJ2-1; perhaps TRBD2 as D (6 bases). CDR3 length equals 16 residues. Germline V gives CDR1 SGHTS, CDR2 YDEGEE. V was shortened by 0 bases and J by 1 base, with 11 bases between the two germline ends. CDR3 amino acids: CASSLAGGISYNEQFF. DNA for the CDR3: TGTGCCAGCAGCTTGGCTGGGGGGATTTCCTACAATGAGCAGTTCTTC.

This clonotype was seen ten or more times. The rearrangement uses TRBV20-1 and TRBJ1-5; no reliable D call. The CDR3 is 14 amino acids. Germline values: CDR1 DFQATT, CDR2 SNEGSKA (reference sequence). V was clipped by 6 bases and J by 2 bases, with 14 bases between them. CDR3 bases: TGCAGTGCCATCGACGGGTACGGCAATCAGCCCCAGCATTTT. Protein: CSAIDGYGNQPQHF.

This clonotype occurred many times. The chain joins TRBV3-2 to TRBJ1-1; the D segment call TRBD1 is taken from the table without a DNA check. TRBV3-2 is a pseudogene locus. This CDR3 has 14 residues. CDR3 nucleotides: TGTGCCAGCAGCCGTCCCCACAGGGCCACTGAAGCTTTCTTT. Translating it yields CASSRPHRATEAFF.

This clonotype was counted at least ten times. The gene calls are TRBV3-1 and TRBJ2-7, with D possibly being TRBD1 (6 bases). The ends were cut back, 1 base at V and 6 bases at J, with 10 bases in the middle. CDR3 length equals 13 residues. Germline V CDR1 and CDR2: LGHDT, YNNKEL (reference sequence). The CDR3 DNA follows: TGTGCCAGCAGCCAAGCCGTACAGGGCGAGCAGTACTTC. Encoded protein: CASSQAVQGEQYF.

This clonotype was counted between two and nine times. The chain is built from TRBV4-1 and TRBJ1-2; 8 bases line up with TRBD1. The CDR3 is 15 amino acids. With 1 base clipped from V and 9 bases from J, the junction kept 10 bases outside the gene matches. Germline CDR1 and CDR2: MGHRA and YSYEKL. CDR3 protein: CASSQAYGQGYSYTF. The CDR3, as DNA: TGCGCCAGCAGCCAAGCCTATGGACAGGGATATAGCTACACCTTC.

This clonotype was detected ten times or more. This sequence joins TRBV12-3 or TRBV12-4 and TRBJ1-1; D may be TRBD1 (5 bases). Between the trimmed V and J ends, which lost 5 bases and 8 bases, there was a span of 15 bases. This CDR3 has 13 amino acids. The CDR3 loop is CASSKAQGREAFF. The CDR3 DNA sequence: TGTGCCAGCAGTAAAGCGCAGGGAAGAGAAGCTTTCTTT.

The table lists this clonotype with many counts. The CDR3 region is CASTEALSGNTIYF. CDR3 nucleotides: TGTGCCAGCACAGAAGCGCTCTCTGGAAACACCATATATTTT. This rearrangement joins TRBV28 to TRBJ1-3; D unclear. The germline gives CDR1 MDHEN, CDR2 SYDVKM. CDR3 length: 14 amino acids. Trimming removed 7 bases at V and 0 bases at J, with 10 bases between.

This clonotype was counted many times. This chain links TRBV7-2 with TRBJ2-4, with 13 bases identical to TRBD2. After removal of 1 base from V and 5 bases from J, the junction contained 11 bases not matched to a gene. The CDR3 runs 19 residues. CDR1 is SGHTA and CDR2 is FQGNSA in the germline V gene. The CDR3 loop is CASSLVAPPLAGGENIQYF. In DNA form, the CDR3 reads TGTGCCAGCAGCTTAGTGGCCCCCCCACTAGCGGGAGGGGAAAACATTCAGTACTTC.

This clonotype was seen many times. The chain employs TRBV7-8 and TRBJ2-1, with unresolved D. The length of the CDR3 is 16 residues. CDR1 is SGHVS, CDR2 FQNEAQ, per germline. V lost 5 bases, J lost 0 bases, and 14 bases lay in between. CDR3 sequence (DNA): TGTGCCAGCAGCCACCGGACCGTGAGCTCCTACAATGAGCAGTTCTTC. It codes for CASSHRTVSSYNEQFF.

This clonotype was counted many times. The chain has TRBV27 and TRBJ1-2, with 9 positions matching TRBD1. Germline V gives CDR1 MNHEY, CDR2 SMNVEV (reference sequence). This CDR3 region has 14 residues. Trimming took 5 bases from V and 7 from J; bases not matched to a gene: 8. The CDR3 sequence: CASSMGQGQGGYTF. CDR3 in DNA: TGTGCCAGCAGTATGGGACAGGGTCAAGGTGGCTACACCTTC.

This clonotype was recorded at least ten times. The J gene is TRBJ1-1, the V gene TRBV7-2; no definite D call. Trimming took 5 bases from V and 8 from J, leaving 15 bases between them. The CDR3 length is 13 residues. Germline V gives CDR1 SGHTA, CDR2 FQGNSA. The CDR3 nucleotides are TGTGCCAGCAGCCCCCCGGGGTCGTCAGAAGCTTTCTTT. This translates into CASSPPGSSEAFF. The variable domain in full, completed from reference TRBV7-2 and TRBJ1-1, reads GAGVSQSPSNKVTEKGKDVELRCDPISGHTALYWYRQSLGQGLEFLIYFQGNSAPDKSGLPSDRFSAERTGGSVSTLTIQRTQQEDSAVYLCASSPPGSSEAFFGQGTRLTVV.

Details on this clonotype: This may stem from a read error, because a much larger clone lies one nucleotide away. This chain joins TRBV7-8 and TRBJ2-5; 7 bases fit TRBD1. Germline V gene data show CDR1 as SGHVS and CDR2 as FQNEAQ. With V trimmed by 6 bases and J by 6 bases, 1 base remained unmatched. The length of the CDR3 is 11 residues. Here the CDR3 DNA reads TGTGCCAGCAGGACAGGGAAGACCCAGTACTTC. Amino acids: CASRTGKTQYF.

This clonotype was counted at least ten times. The CDR3 spells CASSFRDSVLREQFF. In nucleotides, the CDR3 is TGTGCCAGCAGTTTCCGGGACTCAGTTCTCCGTGAGCAGTTCTTC. The chain carries TRBV27 and TRBJ2-1, with D perhaps TRBD2 (6 bases). V dropped 3 bases and J dropped 9 bases, with 18 bases sitting between them. The length of the CDR3 is 15 residues. The germline CDR1 and CDR2 sequences are MNHEY and SMNVEV (reference sequence).

This clonotype was seen a few times. CDR3 sequence: CAIRGTSGSPGELFF. For the CDR3, the DNA is TGTGCCATCAGGGGGACTAGCGGGTCCCCCGGGGAGCTGTTTTTT. The genes are TRBV10-3 and TRBJ2-2, with 12 bases fitting TRBD2. CDR3 length: 15 amino acids. J was trimmed by 6 bases and V by 6 bases; bases with no gene match: 5. Per the germline V gene, CDR1 is ENHRY and CDR2 is SYGVKD.

This clonotype was observed a few times. J is TRBJ2-7 and V is TRBV14; weak D call: TRBD2 (6 bases). This CDR3 is built from 15 residues. With 3 bases removed from V and 0 bases from J, the gap between germline ends came to 12 bases. Germline-derived CDR1 and CDR2 are SGHDN and FVKESK. Written as DNA, the CDR3 is TGTGCCAGCAGCCAGGCCGGGAGCCTCTCCTACGAGCAGTACTTC. This gives the protein CASSQAGSLSYEQYF.

The genes are TRBV28 and TRBJ2-2; D is perhaps TRBD1 or TRBD2 (6 bases each). V lost 2 bases, J lost 3 bases, and 16 bases lay in between. Germline V CDR1 and CDR2: MDHEN, SYDVKM. This CDR3 contains 17 residues. The CDR3 region is CASSLRYPRGDTGELFF. The CDR3 DNA follows: TGTGCCAGCAGTTTACGGTACCCGAGGGGGGACACCGGGGAGCTGTTTTTT.

This clonotype was recorded at least ten times. The chain couples TRBV28 to TRBJ1-4; TRBD1 matches 9 bases. This CDR3 has 15 amino acids. Germline V gives CDR1 MDHEN, CDR2 SYDVKM. Unmatched junction bases numbered 2, after V lost 2 bases and J lost 4 bases. In nucleotides, the CDR3 is TGTGCCAGCAGTTTACGGGGACAGGGTAATGAAAAACTGTTTTTT. As protein: CASSLRGQGNEKLFF.

This rearrangement joins TRBV2 to TRBJ2-7, with 14 bases fitting TRBD2. Germline trimming cut 6 bases from V and 4 bases from J; bases unmatched to any gene: 8. The V gene's germline CDR1 is SNHLY and CDR2 FYNNEI. The CDR3 runs 16 residues. In DNA form, the CDR3 reads TGTGCCAGCAGCGTAGGGACTAGCGGGAGAAGATACGAGCAGTACTTC. Translating it yields CASSVGTSGRRYEQYF.

This clonotype was detected only a few times. The V and J genes are TRBV5-1 and TRBJ2-7; weak D call: TRBD1 (6 bases). The CDR3 is made up of 15 amino acids. V lost 5 bases, J lost 6 bases, and 21 bases lay in between. Germline CDR1 is SGHRS and CDR2 is YFSETQ. For the CDR3, the DNA is TGCGCCAGCAGAACTCTTGAACAGGGTAGCTCCGAGCAGTACTTC. Translating gives CASRTLEQGSSEQYF.

Only a few counts were recorded for this clonotype. This chain uses TRBV9 with TRBJ1-1, with 7 bases that match TRBD1. The CDR3 contains 16 residues. Unmatched junction bases numbered 8, after V lost 3 bases and J lost 0 bases. Per germline, CDR1 SGDLS and CDR2 YYNGEE. In DNA, the CDR3 is TGTGCCAGCAGCGCAGTACCGGGACAGCTGAACACTGAAGCTTTCTTT. Translation gives CASSAVPGQLNTEAFF.

J is TRBJ2-7 and V is TRBV28, with 7 bases lining up with TRBD2. CDR1 MDHEN and CDR2 SYDVKM come from the germline V gene. The CDR3 consists of 15 residues. Losses at the gene ends were 6 bases for V and 0 bases for J; bases not matched to a gene: 8. The CDR3 loop is CASRFSGRGSYEQYF. The CDR3 coding sequence is TGTGCCAGCAGATTTTCGGGGAGGGGCTCCTACGAGCAGTACTTC. Supplemented by reference TRBV28 and TRBJ2-7, the full variable domain reads DVKVTQSSRYLVKRTGEKVFLECVQDMDHENMFWYRQDPGLGLRLIYFSYDVKMKEKGDIPEGYSVSREKKERFSLILESASTNQTSMYLCASRFSGRGSYEQYFGPGTRLTVT.

The chain recombines TRBV7-8 with TRBJ2-3; 10 bases align to TRBD2. The J segment lost 2 bases and the V segment lost 4 bases, leaving 6 bases of the junction unmatched. CDR3 length: 16 amino acids. CDR1 and CDR2 from the germline V gene are SGHVS and FQNEAQ. CDR3 loop: CASSYILAGPTDTQYF. The CDR3 DNA reads as TGTGCCAGCAGCTATATACTAGCGGGACCCACAGATACGCAGTATTTT. Together with reference TRBV7-8 and TRBJ2-3, the CDR3 gives the full variable domain: GAGVSQSPRYKVAKRGQDVALRCDPISGHVSLFWYQQALGQGPEFLTYFQNEAQLDKSGLPSDRFFAERPEGSVSTLKIQRTQQEDSAVYLCASSYILAGPTDTQYFGPGTRLTVL.